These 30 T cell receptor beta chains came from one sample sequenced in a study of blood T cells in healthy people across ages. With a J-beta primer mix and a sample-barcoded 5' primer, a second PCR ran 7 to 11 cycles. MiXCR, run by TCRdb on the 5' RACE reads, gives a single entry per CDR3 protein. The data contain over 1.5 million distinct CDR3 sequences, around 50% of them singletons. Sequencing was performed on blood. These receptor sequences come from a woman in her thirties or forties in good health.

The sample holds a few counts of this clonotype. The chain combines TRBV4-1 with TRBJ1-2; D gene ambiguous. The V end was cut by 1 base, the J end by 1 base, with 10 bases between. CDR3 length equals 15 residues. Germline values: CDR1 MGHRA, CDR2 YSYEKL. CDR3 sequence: CASSQGPAGNYGYTF. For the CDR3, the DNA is TGCGCCAGCAGCCAAGGCCCGGCGGGTAACTATGGCTACACCTTC.

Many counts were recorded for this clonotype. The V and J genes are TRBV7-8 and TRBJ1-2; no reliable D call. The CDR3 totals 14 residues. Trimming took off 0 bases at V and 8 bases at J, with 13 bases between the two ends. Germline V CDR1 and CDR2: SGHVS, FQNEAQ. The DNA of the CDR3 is TGTGCCAGCAGCTTAGCTGGCCTTTCGAAAGGCTACACCTTC. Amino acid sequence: CASSLAGLSKGYTF.

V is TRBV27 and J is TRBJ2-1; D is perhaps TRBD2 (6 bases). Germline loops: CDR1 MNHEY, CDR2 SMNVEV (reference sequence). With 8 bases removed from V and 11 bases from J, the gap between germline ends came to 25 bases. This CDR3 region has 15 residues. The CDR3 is CASSTGTENGNKQFF. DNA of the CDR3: TGTGCCAGCTCAACCGGGACTGAGAATGGGAATAAGCAGTTCTTC.

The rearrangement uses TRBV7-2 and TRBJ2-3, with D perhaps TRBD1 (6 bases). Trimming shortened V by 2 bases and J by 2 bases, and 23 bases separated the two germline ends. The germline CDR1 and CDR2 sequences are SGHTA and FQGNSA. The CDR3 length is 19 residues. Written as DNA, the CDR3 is TGTGCCAGCAGCTTATTTCGGGGCAGGGGTTATCCGAACACAGATACGCAGTATTTT. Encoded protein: CASSLFRGRGYPNTDTQYF. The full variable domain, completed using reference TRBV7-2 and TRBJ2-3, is GAGVSQSPSNKVTEKGKDVELRCDPISGHTALYWYRQSLGQGLEFLIYFQGNSAPDKSGLPSDRFSAERTGGSVSTLTIQRTQQEDSAVYLCASSLFRGRGYPNTDTQYFGPGTRLTVL.

As DNA, the CDR3 is TGTGCCAGCAGTTTCCCCCCTCCGGGACAGGGTTATAATGAGCAGTTCTTC. Translated, it gives CASSFPPPGQGYNEQFF. V and J are TRBV27 and TRBJ2-1; 9 bases are a match to TRBD1. J gave up 7 bases and V 3 bases, and 13 bases lay outside the gene matches. Germline V gene lookup returns CDR1 MNHEY and CDR2 SMNVEV (reference sequence). The CDR3 is 17 residues long.

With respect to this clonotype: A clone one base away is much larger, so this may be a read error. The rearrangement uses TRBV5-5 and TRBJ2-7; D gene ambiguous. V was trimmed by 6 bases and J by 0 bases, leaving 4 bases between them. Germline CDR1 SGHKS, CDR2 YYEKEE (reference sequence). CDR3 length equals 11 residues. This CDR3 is CASTISYEQYF. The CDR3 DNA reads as TGTGCCAGCACTATCTCCTACGAGCAGTACTTC.

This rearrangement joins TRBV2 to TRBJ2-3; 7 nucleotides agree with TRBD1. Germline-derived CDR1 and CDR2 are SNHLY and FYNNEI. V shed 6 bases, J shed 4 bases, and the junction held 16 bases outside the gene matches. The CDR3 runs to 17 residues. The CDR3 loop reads CASRAATGRTGADTQYF. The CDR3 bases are TGTGCCAGCAGAGCTGCGACAGGACGCACAGGGGCAGATACGCAGTATTTT.

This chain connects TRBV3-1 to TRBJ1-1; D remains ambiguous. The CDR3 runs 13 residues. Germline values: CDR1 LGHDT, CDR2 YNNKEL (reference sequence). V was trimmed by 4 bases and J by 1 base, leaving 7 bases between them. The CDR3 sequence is CASSLAKNTEAFF. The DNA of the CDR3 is TGTGCCAGCAGCCTAGCCAAGAACACTGAAGCTTTCTTT.

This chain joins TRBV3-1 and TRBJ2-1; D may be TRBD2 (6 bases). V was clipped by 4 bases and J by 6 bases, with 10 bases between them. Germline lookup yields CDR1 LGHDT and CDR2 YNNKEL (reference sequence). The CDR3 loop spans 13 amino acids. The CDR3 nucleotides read TGTGCCAGCAGCCCCCAGCGGGTCAATGAGCAGTTCTTC. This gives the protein CASSPQRVNEQFF.

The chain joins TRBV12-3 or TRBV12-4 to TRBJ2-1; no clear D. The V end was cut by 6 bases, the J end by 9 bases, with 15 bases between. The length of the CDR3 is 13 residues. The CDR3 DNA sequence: TGTGCCAGCAGCCCAGGCGAGCAGAGTGAGCAGTTCTTC. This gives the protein CASSPGEQSEQFF.

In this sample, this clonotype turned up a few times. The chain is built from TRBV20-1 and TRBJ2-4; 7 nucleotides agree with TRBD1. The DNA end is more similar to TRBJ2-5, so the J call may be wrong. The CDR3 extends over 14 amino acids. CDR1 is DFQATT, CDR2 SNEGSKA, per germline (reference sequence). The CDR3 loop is CSARDPAGGETQYF. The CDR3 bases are TGCAGTGCTAGAGATCCCGCAGGGGGAGAGACCCAGTACTTC.

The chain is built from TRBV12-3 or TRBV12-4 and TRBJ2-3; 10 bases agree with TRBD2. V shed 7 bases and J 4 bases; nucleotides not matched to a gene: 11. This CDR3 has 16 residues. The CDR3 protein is CASILLAGPVADTQYF. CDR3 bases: TGTGCCAGCATCCTACTAGCGGGGCCCGTTGCAGATACGCAGTATTTT.

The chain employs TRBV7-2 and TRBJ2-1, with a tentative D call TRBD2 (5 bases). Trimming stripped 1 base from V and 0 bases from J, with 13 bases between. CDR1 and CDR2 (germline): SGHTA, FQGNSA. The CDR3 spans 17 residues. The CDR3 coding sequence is TGTGCCAGCAGCTTAGACGCTAGCCGTAGCTCCTACAATGAGCAGTTCTTC. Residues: CASSLDASRSSYNEQFF. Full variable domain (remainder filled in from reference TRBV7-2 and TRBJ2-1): GAGVSQSPSNKVTEKGKDVELRCDPISGHTALYWYRQSLGQGLEFLIYFQGNSAPDKSGLPSDRFSAERTGGSVSTLTIQRTQQEDSAVYLCASSLDASRSSYNEQFFGPGTRLTVL.

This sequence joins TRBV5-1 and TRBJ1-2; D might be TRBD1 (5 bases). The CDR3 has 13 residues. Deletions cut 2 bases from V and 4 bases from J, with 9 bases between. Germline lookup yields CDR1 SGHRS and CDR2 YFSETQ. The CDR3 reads CASSFVGAYGYTF. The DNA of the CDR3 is TGCGCCAGCAGCTTTGTAGGGGCCTATGGCTACACCTTC. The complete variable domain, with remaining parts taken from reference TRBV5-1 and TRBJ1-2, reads KAGVTQTPRYLIKTRGQQVTLSCSPISGHRSVSWYQQTPGQGLQFLFEYFSETQRNKGNFPGRFSGRQFSNSRSEMNVSTLELGDSALYLCASSFVGAYGYTFGSGTRLTVV.

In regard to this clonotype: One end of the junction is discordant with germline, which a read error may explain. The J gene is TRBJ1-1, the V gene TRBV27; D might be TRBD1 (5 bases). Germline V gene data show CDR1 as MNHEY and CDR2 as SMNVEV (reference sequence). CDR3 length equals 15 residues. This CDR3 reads CASSVSGTFGTEAFF. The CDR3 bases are TGTGCCAGCAGTGTATCCGGGACCTTCGGAACTGAAGCTTTCTTT.

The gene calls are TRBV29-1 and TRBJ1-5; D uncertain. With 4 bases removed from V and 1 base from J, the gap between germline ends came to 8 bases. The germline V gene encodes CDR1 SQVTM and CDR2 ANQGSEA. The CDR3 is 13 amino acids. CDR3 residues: CSVGAGSNQPQHF. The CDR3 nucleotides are TGCAGCGTTGGCGCTGGCAGCAATCAGCCCCAGCATTTT.

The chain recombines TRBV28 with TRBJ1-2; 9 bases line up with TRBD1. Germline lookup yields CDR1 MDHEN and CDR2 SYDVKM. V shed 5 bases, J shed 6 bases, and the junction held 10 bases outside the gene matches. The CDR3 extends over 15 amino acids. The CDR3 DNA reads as TGTGCCAGCAGTGAAAATCGACAGGGGGATAATGGCTACACCTTC. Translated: CASSENRQGDNGYTF.

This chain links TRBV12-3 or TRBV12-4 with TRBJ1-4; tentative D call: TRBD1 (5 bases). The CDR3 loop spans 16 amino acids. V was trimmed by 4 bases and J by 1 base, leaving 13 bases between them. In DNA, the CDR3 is TGTGCCAGCAGTTCGTGGGGGGAAGTAACTAATGAAAAACTGTTTTTT. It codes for CASSSWGEVTNEKLFF.

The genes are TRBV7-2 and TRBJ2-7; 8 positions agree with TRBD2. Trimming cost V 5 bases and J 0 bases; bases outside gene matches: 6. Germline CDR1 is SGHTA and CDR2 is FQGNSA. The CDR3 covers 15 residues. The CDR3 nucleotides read TGTGCCAGCAGCCGACTAGCGATTAGCTCCTACGAGCAGTACTTC. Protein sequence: CASSRLAISSYEQYF.

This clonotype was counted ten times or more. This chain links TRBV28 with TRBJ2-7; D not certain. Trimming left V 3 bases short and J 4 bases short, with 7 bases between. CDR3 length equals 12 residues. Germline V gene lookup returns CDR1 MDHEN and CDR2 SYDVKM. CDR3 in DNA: TGTGCCAGCAGTTTCGGGCAGTACGAGCAGTACTTC. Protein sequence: CASSFGQYEQYF.

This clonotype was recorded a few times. CDR3 residues: CSARDVSGANVLTF. DNA for the CDR3: TGCAGTGCTAGAGACGTCTCTGGGGCCAACGTCCTGACTTTC. The V call is TRBV20-1, the J call TRBJ2-6, with D unclear. The CDR3 has 14 residues. Germline V gives CDR1 DFQATT, CDR2 SNEGSKA (reference sequence). With 0 bases removed from V and 0 bases from J, the gap between germline ends came to 3 bases.

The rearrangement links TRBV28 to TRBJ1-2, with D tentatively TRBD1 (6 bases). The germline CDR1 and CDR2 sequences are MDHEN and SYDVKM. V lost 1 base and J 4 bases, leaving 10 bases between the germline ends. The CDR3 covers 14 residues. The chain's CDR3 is CASSLFTGTYGYTF. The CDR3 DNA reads TGTGCCAGCAGTTTATTCACAGGGACCTATGGCTACACCTTC.

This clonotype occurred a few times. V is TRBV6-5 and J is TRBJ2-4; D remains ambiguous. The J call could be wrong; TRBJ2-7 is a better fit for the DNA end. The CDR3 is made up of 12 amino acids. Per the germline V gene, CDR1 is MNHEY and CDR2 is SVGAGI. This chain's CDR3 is CASTGETYEQYF. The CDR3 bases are TGTGCCAGCACGGGCGAAACCTACGAGCAGTACTTC.

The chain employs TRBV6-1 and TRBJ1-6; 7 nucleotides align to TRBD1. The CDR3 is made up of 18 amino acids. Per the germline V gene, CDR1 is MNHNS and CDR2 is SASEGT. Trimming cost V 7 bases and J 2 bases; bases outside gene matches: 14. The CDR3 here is CASTQGTASRAYNSPLHF. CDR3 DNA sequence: TGTGCCAGCACCCAAGGGACAGCAAGCAGGGCCTATAATTCACCCCTCCACTTT.

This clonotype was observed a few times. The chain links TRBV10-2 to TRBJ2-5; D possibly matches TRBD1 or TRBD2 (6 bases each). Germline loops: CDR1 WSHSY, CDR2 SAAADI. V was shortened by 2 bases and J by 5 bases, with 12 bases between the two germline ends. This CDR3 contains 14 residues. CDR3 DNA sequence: TGCGCCAGCAGTGAGAGGGGGGTTTGGGAGACCCAGTACTTC. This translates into CASSERGVWETQYF.

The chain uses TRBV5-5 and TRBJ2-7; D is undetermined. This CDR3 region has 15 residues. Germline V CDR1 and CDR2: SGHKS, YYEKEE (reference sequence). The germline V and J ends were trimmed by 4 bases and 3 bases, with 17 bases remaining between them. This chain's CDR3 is CASSAPVHGNYEQYF. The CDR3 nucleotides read TGTGCCAGCAGCGCCCCCGTTCATGGGAACTACGAGCAGTACTTC. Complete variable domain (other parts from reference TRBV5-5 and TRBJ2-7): DAGVTQSPTHLIKTRGQQVTLRCSPISGHKSVSWYQQVLGQGPQFIFQYYEKEERGRGNFPDRFSARQFPNYSSELNVNALLLGDSALYLCASSAPVHGNYEQYFGPGTRLTVT.

The CDR3 DNA is TGTGCCAGCAGCTTAGCGGGACAGGGGAACCAAGAGACCCAGTACTTC. Its translation: CASSLAGQGNQETQYF. This chain links TRBV28 with TRBJ2-5; 10 positions match TRBD1. Germline-derived CDR1 and CDR2 are MDHEN and SYDVKM. V lost 6 bases and J lost 0; bases outside the gene matches: 7. This CDR3 is 16 amino acids long.

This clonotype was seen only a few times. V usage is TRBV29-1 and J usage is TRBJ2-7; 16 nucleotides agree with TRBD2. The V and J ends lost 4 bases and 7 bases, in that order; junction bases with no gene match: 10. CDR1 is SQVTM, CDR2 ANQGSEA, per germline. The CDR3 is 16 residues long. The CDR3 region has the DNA TGCAGCGTTGTTCCAAGGGGGACTAGCGGGGGGGTTGAGCAGTACTTC. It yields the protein CSVVPRGTSGGVEQYF.

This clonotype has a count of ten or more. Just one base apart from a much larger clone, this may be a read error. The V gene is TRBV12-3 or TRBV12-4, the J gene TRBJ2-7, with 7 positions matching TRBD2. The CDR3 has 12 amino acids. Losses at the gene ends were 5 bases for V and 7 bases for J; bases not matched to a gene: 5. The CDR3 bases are TGTGCCAGCAGTACAGCGGGAAATGAGCAGTACTTC. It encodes CASSTAGNEQYF.

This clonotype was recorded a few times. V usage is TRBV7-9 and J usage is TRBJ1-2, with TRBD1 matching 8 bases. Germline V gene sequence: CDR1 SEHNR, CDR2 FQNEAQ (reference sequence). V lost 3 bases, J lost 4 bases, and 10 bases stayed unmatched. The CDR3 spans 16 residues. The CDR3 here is CASSLSGQERSYGYTF. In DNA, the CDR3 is TGTGCCAGCAGCTTGTCGGGACAGGAGAGAAGCTATGGCTACACCTTC.